These 29 T cell receptor beta chains were all obtained from the same sample, sequenced in a study of cytomegalovirus exposure and HLA in healthy donors. The PCR was carried out with 60 Vbeta primers and 13 Jbeta primers. Assay used: immunoSEQ multiplex PCR; TCRdb lists only in-frame clones, some missing. The sample shows some 120,000 clones, less than 85% of them seen only once. Sequencing was done on a sample of PBMCs. These receptors were obtained from a woman in her 40s in good health and CMV-seronegative.

J is TRBJ1-5 and V is TRBV4-2, with D hard to call. The CDR3 is 12 residues long. Trimming removed 0 bases from V and 7 bases from J, with 4 bases in between. The germline gives CDR1 LGHNA, CDR2 YNFKEQ. Written as DNA, the CDR3 is TGTGCCAGCAGCCAAGAAAGCCAGCCCCAGCATTTT. Translated: CASSQESQPQHF.

The chain has TRBV4-1 and TRBJ1-4; D is perhaps TRBD1 (6 bases). Looked up from germline, CDR1 is MGHRA and CDR2 is YSYEKL. The CDR3 contains 15 residues. Trimming removed 6 bases at V and 2 bases at J, with 13 bases between. The CDR3 DNA follows: TGCGCCAGCAGTCACAGGGCTGGCACTAATGAAAAACTGTTTTTT. Protein product: CASSHRAGTNEKLFF.

J is TRBJ2-7 and V is TRBV30; 7 nucleotides align to TRBD1. From germline, CDR1 is GTSNPN and CDR2 SVGIG (reference sequence). The V and J ends lost 7 bases and 6 bases, in that order; junction bases with no gene match: 12. The CDR3 is 13 residues long. CDR3 DNA sequence: TGTGCCTCTACTTTTACAGGGGTGGGCGAGCAGTACTTC. The encoded protein is CASTFTGVGEQYF.

The chain recombines TRBV9 with TRBJ2-3, with D possibly being TRBD2 (6 bases). Per the germline V gene, CDR1 is SGDLS and CDR2 is YYNGEE. V lost 3 bases to trimming and J lost 2 bases, with 16 bases between them. CDR3 length: 16 residues. CDR3 nucleotide sequence: TGTGCCAGCAGCGCACCGACTAGGGGACTCACAGATACGCAGTATTTT. It encodes CASSAPTRGLTDTQYF.

J is TRBJ2-1 and V is TRBV7-2; no clear D gene. V lost 4 bases to trimming and J lost 0 bases, with 4 bases between them. Germline values: CDR1 SGHTA, CDR2 FQGNSA. The CDR3 spans 13 residues. CDR3 nucleotides: TGTGCCAGCAGCTCTCCCTCCTACAATGAGCAGTTCTTC. Residues: CASSSPSYNEQFF.

The chain employs TRBV5-8 and TRBJ1-2, with D maybe TRBD1 (6 bases). V lost 1 base, J lost 4 bases, and 14 bases lay in between. The CDR3 sequence is 15 residues long. Germline CDR1 SGHTS, CDR2 YDEGEE. Written as DNA, the CDR3 is TGTGCCAGCAGCTTGCCGGGGGGCTCCATCTATGGCTACACCTTC. Translating it yields CASSLPGGSIYGYTF.

The chain has TRBV7-8 and TRBJ1-3; TRBD1 agrees at 7 bases. In germline, CDR1 is SGHVS, CDR2 FQNEAQ. The CDR3 contains 12 residues. The junction had 4 bases not matched to a gene; V was cut back by 6 bases and J by 8 bases. Here the CDR3 reads CASRDRVDTIYF. CDR3 sequence (DNA): TGTGCCAGCAGAGACAGGGTAGACACCATATATTTT.

This chain joins TRBV4-3 and TRBJ2-2; a possible D gene is TRBD2 (6 bases). The CDR3 has 15 residues. Germline CDR1 LGHNA, CDR2 YSLEER. Trimming took 2 bases from V and 5 from J, leaving 12 bases between them. CDR3 nucleotide sequence: TGCGCCAGCAGCCAATTAGGGGCGGGAACCGGGGAGCTGTTTTTT. It is translated as CASSQLGAGTGELFF.

J is TRBJ1-2 and V is TRBV4-3, with TRBD1 as a possible D gene (5 bases). Germline lookup yields CDR1 LGHNA and CDR2 YSLEER. The CDR3 runs 15 residues. Trimming pared 0 bases from V and 8 bases from J, leaving 16 bases between. The CDR3 loop is CASSQERGRKGGYTF. The CDR3 region has the DNA TGCGCCAGCAGCCAAGAGCGGGGGAGAAAGGGAGGCTACACCTTC.

This chain joins TRBV6-1 and TRBJ2-5; D may be TRBD2 (6 bases). The CDR3 loop spans 13 amino acids. Germline CDR1 MNHNS, CDR2 SASEGT. V lost 4 bases, J lost 4 bases, and 10 bases lay in between. As DNA, the CDR3 is TGTGCCAGCAGTGTCCTGGGAGGAGAGACCCAGTACTTC. Translated: CASSVLGGETQYF.

The CDR3 spells CASSQVGGAKNIQYF. The CDR3 region has the DNA TGCGCCAGCAGCCAAGTGGGGGGAGCCAAAAACATTCAGTACTTC. The chain couples TRBV4-3 to TRBJ2-4; D perhaps matches TRBD2 (6 bases). The CDR3 has 15 residues. CDR1 is LGHNA and CDR2 is YSLEER in the germline V gene. Trimming cost V 1 base and J 0 bases, with 7 bases left between them.

This clone was detected a few times. The V and J genes are TRBV4-3 and TRBJ1-1; D remains ambiguous. Looked up from germline, CDR1 is LGHNA and CDR2 is YSLEER. The CDR3 spans 14 residues. V dropped 5 bases and J dropped 5 bases, with 15 bases sitting between them. The CDR3 region is CASSFGRSRTEAFF. DNA of the CDR3: TGCGCCAGCAGCTTTGGGAGAAGTCGGACTGAAGCTTTCTTT.

The chain carries TRBV5-1 and TRBJ2-2; 8 bases align to TRBD2. The CDR3 runs to 15 residues. Per the germline V gene, CDR1 is SGHRS and CDR2 is YFSETQ. The ends lost 0 bases at V and 6 bases at J; junction bases unmatched: 4. CDR3 sequence (DNA): TGCGCCAGCAGCTTGGACGGGAGGGCCCCCGGGGAGCTGTTTTTT. This sequence encodes CASSLDGRAPGELFF.

This chain links TRBV4-3 with TRBJ1-2; 9 nucleotides line up with TRBD1. The ends lost 4 bases at V and 5 bases at J; junction bases unmatched: 5. Germline assignment: CDR1 LGHNA and CDR2 YSLEER. The CDR3 runs 14 residues. CDR3 sequence reads: CASSRNRGHYGYTF. The DNA of the CDR3 is TGCGCCAGCAGCCGGAACAGGGGGCATTATGGCTACACCTTC.

This chain joins TRBV15 and TRBJ2-5; no reliable D call. The ends were cut back, 0 bases at V and 4 bases at J, with 12 bases in the middle. The CDR3 sequence is 15 residues long. The germline CDR1 and CDR2 sequences are LNHNV and YYDKDF (reference sequence). CDR3 sequence reads: CATSRELQLLETQYF. CDR3 nucleotide sequence: TGTGCCACCAGCAGAGAACTCCAACTACTAGAGACCCAGTACTTC.

CDR3 DNA: TGTGCCAGCAGCCAAGCCGGGACAGAATATGGCTACACCTTC. This encodes CASSQAGTEYGYTF. The chain couples TRBV14 to TRBJ1-2, with TRBD1 matching over 7 bases. The CDR3 spans 14 residues. The germline gives CDR1 SGHDN, CDR2 FVKESK. J gave up 5 bases and V 1 base, and 4 bases lay outside the gene matches.

J is TRBJ2-7 and V is TRBV7-9, with D perhaps matching TRBD1 (6 bases). Trimming took 6 bases from V and 3 from J, leaving 21 bases between them. Germline V lookup: CDR1 SEHNR, CDR2 FQNEAQ (reference sequence). The CDR3 is made up of 16 amino acids. CDR3 residues: CASSPFPGTKSYEQYF. DNA for the CDR3: TGTGCCAGCAGTCCATTCCCCGGGACAAAGAGCTACGAGCAGTACTTC.

The chain employs TRBV5-1 and TRBJ1-1; tentative D call: TRBD1 (5 bases). Germline V gives CDR1 SGHRS, CDR2 YFSETQ. The CDR3 is 15 residues long. The germline V and J ends were trimmed by 5 bases and 0 bases, with 14 bases remaining between them. The CDR3 reads CASSSAGRLNTEAFF. CDR3 coding DNA: TGCGCCAGCAGTTCCGCGGGACGGTTGAACACTGAAGCTTTCTTT.

The gene calls are TRBV6-5 and TRBJ1-6, with 7 nucleotides matching TRBD1. Losses at the gene ends were 4 bases for V and 7 bases for J; bases not matched to a gene: 7. Germline V CDR1 and CDR2: MNHEY, SVGAGI. The CDR3 extends over 15 amino acids. CDR3 sequence reads: CASSSTGTVNSPLHF. Written as DNA, the CDR3 is TGTGCCAGCAGTTCCACCGGGACAGTGAATTCACCCCTCCACTTT.

V gene TRBV9 combines with J gene TRBJ2-5, with D perhaps matching TRBD2 (6 bases). The CDR3 consists of 15 residues. From germline, CDR1 is SGDLS and CDR2 YYNGEE. V lost 0 bases and J 5 bases, leaving 14 bases between the germline ends. CDR3 residues: CASSVGGGPRETQYF. Written as DNA, the CDR3 is TGTGCCAGCAGCGTAGGGGGAGGCCCTCGGGAGACCCAGTACTTC.

The chain links TRBV2 to TRBJ2-5, with 8 bases aligning to TRBD1. Matching the DNA end better, TRBJ2-7 makes the J call doubtful. This CDR3 has 11 residues. Germline CDR1 is SNHLY and CDR2 is FYNNEI. The CDR3 region has the DNA TGTGCCGAGGACAGGGTCTACGAGCAGTACTTC. Protein: CAEDRVYEQYF.

The V call is TRBV19, the J call TRBJ1-6; the D gene is possibly TRBD1 (5 bases). The CDR3 runs 18 residues. The V and J ends lost 3 bases and 6 bases respectively, with 21 bases between them. The germline V gene has CDR1 LNHDA and CDR2 SQIVND (reference sequence). Here the CDR3 reads CASSIHSRQSAVNSPLHF. The CDR3, as DNA: TGTGCCAGTAGTATCCACTCAAGACAGAGCGCTGTTAATTCACCCCTCCACTTT.

V and J are TRBV4-3 and TRBJ2-4; TRBD1 aligns across 10 bases. V lost 0 bases and J lost 9; bases outside the gene matches: 8. The CDR3 extends over 16 amino acids. Germline V gene lookup returns CDR1 LGHNA and CDR2 YSLEER. CDR3 in DNA: TGCGCCAGCAGCCAAGATCGCGGGACAGGGGATTCCATTCAGTACTTC. This codes for CASSQDRGTGDSIQYF.

Worth noting for this clone: Different DNA sequences within this sample yield the same CDR3. DNA for the CDR3: TGCGCCAGCAGCCAAGATCTCGGCGGGGAGCAGTACTTC. It is translated as CASSQDLGGEQYF. V gene TRBV4-3 combines with J gene TRBJ2-7; D might be TRBD2 (5 bases). Trimming removed 0 bases from V and 7 bases from J, with 10 bases in between. CDR3 length: 13 residues. Germline V CDR1 and CDR2: LGHNA, YSLEER.

This sequence joins TRBV6-1 and TRBJ2-4; TRBD2 matches at 8 bases. The ends lost 1 base at V and 8 bases at J; junction bases unmatched: 4. The CDR3 covers 14 residues. Germline CDR1 and CDR2: MNHNS and SASEGT. The DNA for the CDR3 is TGTGCCAGCAGTGAAGGAGCGGGAGCACACATTCAGTACTTC. Protein: CASSEGAGAHIQYF.

This clone has a handful of counts. The chain employs TRBV6-1 and TRBJ2-3; D is perhaps TRBD2 (7 bases). V shed 2 bases and J shed 6 bases, with 18 bases lying between them. Germline loops: CDR1 MNHNS, CDR2 SASEGT. The CDR3 is made up of 16 amino acids. The CDR3 loop reads CASSERGGRAHDTQYF. The CDR3 nucleotides read TGTGCCAGCAGTGAAAGGGGGGGGAGGGCGCACGATACGCAGTATTTT.

The chain links TRBV4-1 to TRBJ1-1; D not resolved. Trimming removed 1 base from V and 7 bases from J, with 7 bases in between. The CDR3 runs 12 residues. Per germline, CDR1 MGHRA and CDR2 YSYEKL. CDR3 sequence reads: CASSQGRHEAFF. The CDR3 DNA reads TGCGCCAGCAGCCAAGGGCGGCATGAAGCTTTCTTT.

The CDR3 DNA sequence: TGCGCCAGCAGCTTGGCCCCTGACAGAAATTCACCCCTCCACTTT. Its translation: CASSLAPDRNSPLHF. This rearrangement joins TRBV5-1 to TRBJ1-6; D is possibly TRBD1 (5 bases). Per germline, CDR1 SGHRS and CDR2 YFSETQ. Trimming took 0 bases from V and 7 from J, leaving 11 bases between them. The CDR3 is 15 residues long.

This chain joins TRBV9 and TRBJ1-1; possible D gene TRBD1, 6 bases. In germline, CDR1 is SGDLS, CDR2 YYNGEE. The CDR3 consists of 16 residues. V was clipped by 4 bases and J by 4 bases, with 20 bases between them. In DNA, the CDR3 is TGTGCCAGCAGCCCAGGGGTGGGTAGGGTGGTCACTGAAGCTTTCTTT. It specifies CASSPGVGRVVTEAFF.